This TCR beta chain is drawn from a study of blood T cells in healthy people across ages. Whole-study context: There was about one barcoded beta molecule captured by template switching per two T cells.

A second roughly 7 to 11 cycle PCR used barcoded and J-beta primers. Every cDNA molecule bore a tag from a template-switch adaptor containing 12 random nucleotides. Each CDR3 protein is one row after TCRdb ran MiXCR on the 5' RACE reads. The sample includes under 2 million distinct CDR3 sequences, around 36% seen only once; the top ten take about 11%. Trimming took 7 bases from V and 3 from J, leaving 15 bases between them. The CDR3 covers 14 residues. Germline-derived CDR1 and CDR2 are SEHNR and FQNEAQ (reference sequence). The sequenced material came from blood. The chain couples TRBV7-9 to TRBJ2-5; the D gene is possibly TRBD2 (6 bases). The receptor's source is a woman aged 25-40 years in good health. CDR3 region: CASKGKSGEETQYF. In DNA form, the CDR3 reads TGTGCCAGCAAGGGGAAGTCGGGGGAAGAGACCCAGTACTTC.